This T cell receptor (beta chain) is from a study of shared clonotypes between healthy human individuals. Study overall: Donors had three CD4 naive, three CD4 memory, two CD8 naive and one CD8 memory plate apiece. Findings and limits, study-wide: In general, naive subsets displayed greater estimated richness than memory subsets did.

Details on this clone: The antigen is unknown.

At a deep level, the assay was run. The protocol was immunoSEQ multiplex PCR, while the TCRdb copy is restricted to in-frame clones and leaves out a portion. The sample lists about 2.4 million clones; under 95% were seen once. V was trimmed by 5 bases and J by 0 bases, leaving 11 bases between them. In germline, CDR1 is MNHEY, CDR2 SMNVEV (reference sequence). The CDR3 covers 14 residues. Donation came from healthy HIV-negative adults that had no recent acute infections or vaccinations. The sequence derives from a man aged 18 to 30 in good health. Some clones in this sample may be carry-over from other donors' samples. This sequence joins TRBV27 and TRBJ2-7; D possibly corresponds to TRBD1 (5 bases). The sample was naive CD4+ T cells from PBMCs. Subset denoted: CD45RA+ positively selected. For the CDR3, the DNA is TGTGCCAGCAGTCCGACAGTGAGCTCCTACGAGCAGTACTTC. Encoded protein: CASSPTVSSYEQYF.